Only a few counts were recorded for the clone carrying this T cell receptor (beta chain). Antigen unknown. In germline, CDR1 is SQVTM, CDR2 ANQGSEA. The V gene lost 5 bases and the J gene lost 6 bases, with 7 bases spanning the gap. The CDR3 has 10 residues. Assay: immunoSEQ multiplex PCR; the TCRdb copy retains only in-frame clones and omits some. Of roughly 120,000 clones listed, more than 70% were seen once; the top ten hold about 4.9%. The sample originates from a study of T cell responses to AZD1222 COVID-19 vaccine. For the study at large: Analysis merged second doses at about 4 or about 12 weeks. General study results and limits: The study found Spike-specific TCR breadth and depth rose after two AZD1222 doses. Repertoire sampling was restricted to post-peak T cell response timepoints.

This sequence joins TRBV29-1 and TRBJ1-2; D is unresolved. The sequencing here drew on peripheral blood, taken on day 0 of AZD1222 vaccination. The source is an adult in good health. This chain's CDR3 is CSVNLHGYTF. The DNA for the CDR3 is TGCAGCGTTAACCTCCATGGCTACACCTTC.